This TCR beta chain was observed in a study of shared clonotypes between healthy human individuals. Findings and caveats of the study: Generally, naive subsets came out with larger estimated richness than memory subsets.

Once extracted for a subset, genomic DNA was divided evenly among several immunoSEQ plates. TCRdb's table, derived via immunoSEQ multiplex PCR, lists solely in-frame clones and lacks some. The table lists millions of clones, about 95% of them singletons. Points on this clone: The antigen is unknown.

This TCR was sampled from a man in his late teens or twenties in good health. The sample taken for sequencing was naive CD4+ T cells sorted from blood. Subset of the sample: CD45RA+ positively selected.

The CDR3 coding sequence is TGTGCCAGCAGCCCGGGGACAGGGAACAATGAGCAGTTCTTC. It encodes CASSPGTGNNEQFF. This rearrangement joins TRBV7-9 to TRBJ2-1, with 9 bases identical to TRBD1. There are 14 residues in the CDR3. V was pared by 5 bases and J by 5 bases, with 4 bases of the junction left unmatched. CDR1 is SEHNR and CDR2 is FQNEAQ in the germline V gene (reference sequence). The full variable domain, its missing parts supplied by reference TRBV7-9 and TRBJ2-1, is DTGVSQNPRHKITKRGQNVTFRCDPISEHNRLYWYRQTLGQGPEFLTYFQNEAQLEKSRLLSDRFSAERPKGSFSTLEIQRTEQGDSAMYLCASSPGTGNNEQFFGPGTRLTVL.